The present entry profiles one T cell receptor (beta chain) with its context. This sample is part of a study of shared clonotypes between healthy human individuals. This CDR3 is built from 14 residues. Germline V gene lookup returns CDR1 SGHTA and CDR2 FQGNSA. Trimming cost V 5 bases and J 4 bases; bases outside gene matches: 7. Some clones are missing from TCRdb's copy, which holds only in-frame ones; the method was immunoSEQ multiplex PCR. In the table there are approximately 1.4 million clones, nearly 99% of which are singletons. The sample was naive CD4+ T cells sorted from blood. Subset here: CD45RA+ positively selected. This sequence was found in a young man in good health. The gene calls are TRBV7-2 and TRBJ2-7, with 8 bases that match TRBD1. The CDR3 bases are TGTGCCAGCAGCCCGGGACAGGCTTCGTACGAGCAGTACTTC. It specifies CASSPGQASYEQYF.